What follows are 22 T cell receptor beta chains derived from one specimen sequenced in a study of breast tumors, draining lymph nodes, adjacent tissues. MiXCR was run by TCRdb on the multiplex PCR reads, yielding one entry per CDR3 protein. This sample carries a few hundred thousand distinct CDR3 sequences, under 40% of them seen once, and the ten largest clones take roughly 3.5%. Axillary draining lymph nodes of breast cancer patients supplied the node samples. The sample was axillary lymph node tissue. These receptors originate from a female donor with breast cancer. Some clones in this sample may be carry-over from other donors' samples.

This clonotype was recorded at least ten times. The chain carries TRBV5-1 and TRBJ2-1, with TRBD2 matching over 13 bases. The J segment lost 4 bases and the V segment lost 3 bases, leaving 7 bases of the junction unmatched. The CDR3 spans 17 residues. Germline V gene data show CDR1 as SGHRS and CDR2 as YFSETQ. The CDR3 bases are TGCGCCAGCAGCTCAGGCTTGACTAGCGGGAGGTACAATGAGCAGTTCTTC. Translation gives CASSSGLTSGRYNEQFF.

Worth noting for this clonotype: A much larger clonotype is one base distant, so this may be a read error. This chain joins TRBV20-1 and TRBJ2-5; 10 bases map to TRBD1. Germline V gives CDR1 DFQATT, CDR2 SNEGSKA (reference sequence). The CDR3 is 14 residues long. The CDR3, as DNA: TGCAGTGCTAGATGGACAGGGGGAGGGGCGACCCAGCACTTC. Translation: CSARWTGGGATQHF.

This clonotype was detected ten times or more. J is TRBJ2-1 and V is TRBV9; the match to TRBD2 covers 8 bases. The V gene's germline CDR1 is SGDLS and CDR2 YYNGEE. The V gene end was trimmed by 1 base and the J gene end by 2 bases; junction bases not matched to a gene: 2. This CDR3 contains 15 residues. The CDR3 nucleotides read TGTGCCAGCAGCGTAAGCGGGAGCCCCTACAATGAGCAGTTCTTC. It yields the protein CASSVSGSPYNEQFF.

In regard to this clonotype: With a much larger clone just one base away, this may be a read error. The rearrangement links TRBV5-1 to TRBJ2-5; perhaps TRBD2 as D (5 bases). Trimming took off 0 bases at V and 4 bases at J, with 16 bases between the two ends. This CDR3 is built from 16 residues. Germline V lookup: CDR1 SGHRS, CDR2 YFSETQ. DNA of the CDR3: TGCGCCAGCAGCTTGGCCTCTGAGGGCCGTGGAGAGACCCAGTACTTC. Translation: CASSLASEGRGETQYF. The full variable domain, its missing parts supplied by reference TRBV5-1 and TRBJ2-5, is KAGVTQTPRYLIKTRGQQVTLSCSPISGHRSVSWYQQTPGQGLQFLFEYFSETQRNKGNFPGRFSGRQFSNSRSEMNVSTLELGDSALYLCASSLASEGRGETQYFGPGTRLLVL.

This clonotype was seen ten or more times. This chain connects TRBV12-3 or TRBV12-4 to TRBJ2-7; 10 bases are a match to TRBD2. Trimming took 3 bases from V and 6 from J; bases not matched to a gene: 11. The CDR3 spans 16 residues. The CDR3 DNA reads TGTGCCAGCAGTTTTCTGGCTAGCGGGAGTCGCGGCGAGCAGTACTTC. It translates to CASSFLASGSRGEQYF.

In regard to this clonotype: Given a much more abundant clone one base away, this may be a read error. V is TRBV12-3 or TRBV12-4 and J is TRBJ2-1; a possible D gene is TRBD2 (9 bases). The CDR3 extends over 15 amino acids. The CDR3 DNA reads TGTGCCGGCAGTCGACAGGGGACTAGCCCCAATGAGCAGTTCTTC. Protein sequence: CAGSRQGTSPNEQFF.

This clonotype was counted a few times. The V gene is TRBV7-8, the J gene TRBJ2-7; 13 bases align to TRBD2. The CDR3 totals 14 residues. The trim removed 3 bases at V and 7 bases at J, leaving 3 bases unmatched. The germline V gene has CDR1 SGHVS and CDR2 FQNEAQ. DNA for the CDR3: TGTGCCAGCAGCTTGACTAGCGGGAGGAGGGAGCAGTACTTC. Translating gives CASSLTSGRREQYF.

This sequence joins TRBV2 and TRBJ1-2, with D perhaps matching TRBD1 (5 bases). Between the trimmed V and J ends, which lost 3 bases and 4 bases, there was a span of 6 bases. The CDR3 has 12 amino acids. Germline-derived CDR1 and CDR2 are SNHLY and FYNNEI. The CDR3 region is CASSDTGYGYTF. The CDR3 region has the DNA TGTGCCAGCAGTGACACAGGCTATGGCTACACCTTC. The full variable domain, rest sourced from reference TRBV2 and TRBJ1-2, is EPEVTQTPSHQVTQMGQEVILRCVPISNHLYFYWYRQILGQKVEFLVSFYNNEISEKSEIFDDQFSVERPDGSNFTLKIRSTKLEDSAMYFCASSDTGYGYTFGSGTRLTVV.

The CDR3 region has the DNA TGTGCCAGCAGTTTTACGGAGCAGTACTTC. Protein product: CASSFTEQYF. This chain connects TRBV12-1 to TRBJ2-7. TRBV12-1 is deemed a pseudogene. This CDR3 contains 10 residues.

The chain couples TRBV30 to TRBJ2-7, with 7 bases that match TRBD1. V lost 4 bases to trimming and J lost 5 bases; unmatched junction nucleotides: 14. This CDR3 spans 15 amino acids. CDR1 and CDR2 from the germline V gene are GTSNPN and SVGIG (reference sequence). The CDR3 sequence is CAWNPGQTPSNEQYF. The CDR3 nucleotides read TGTGCCTGGAACCCGGGACAGACCCCTTCTAACGAGCAGTACTTC.

The CDR3 here is CASIGTANEQFF. In nucleotides, the CDR3 is TGTGCCAGCATCGGGACGGCTAATGAGCAGTTCTTC. The V and J genes are TRBV2 and TRBJ2-1; D may match TRBD1 or TRBD2 (5 bases each). CDR3 length: 12 residues. With 7 bases removed from V and 7 bases from J, the gap between germline ends came to 11 bases. The germline CDR1 and CDR2 sequences are SNHLY and FYNNEI.

Ten or more counts support this clonotype. This rearrangement joins TRBV7-8 to TRBJ1-4; TRBD1 matches at 7 bases. CDR3 length equals 15 residues. V lost 7 bases and J lost 8; bases outside the gene matches: 13. Germline CDR1 and CDR2: SGHVS and FQNEAQ. This CDR3 is CASTPDRVISEKLFF. The CDR3 DNA is TGTGCCAGCACCCCCGACAGGGTGATCTCCGAAAAACTGTTTTTT.

This clonotype was detected many times. The chain recombines TRBV12-3 or TRBV12-4 with TRBJ1-6, with a possible D match to TRBD1 (6 bases). The CDR3 contains 14 residues. V was shortened by 4 bases and J by 7 bases, with 11 bases between the two germline ends. The CDR3 here is CASSSGGNNSPLHF. As DNA, the CDR3 is TGTGCCAGCAGTTCCGGGGGCAACAATTCACCCCTCCACTTT.

This clonotype was seen repeatedly, ten times or more. The CDR3: CASSPRGVRETQYF. CDR3 nucleotide sequence: TGTGCCAGCAGCCCCCGGGGAGTTCGAGAGACCCAGTACTTC. V usage is TRBV11-2 and J usage is TRBJ2-5; possibly TRBD2 for D (5 bases). CDR3 length: 14 amino acids. Germline lookup yields CDR1 SGHAT and CDR2 FQNNGV. V dropped 5 bases and J dropped 4 bases, with 14 bases sitting between them.

This clonotype was picked up many times. V gene TRBV28 combines with J gene TRBJ1-2; perhaps TRBD1 as D (5 bases). The CDR3 loop spans 13 amino acids. CDR1 MDHEN and CDR2 SYDVKM come from the germline V gene. Trimming stripped 4 bases from V and 8 bases from J, with 14 bases between. CDR3 protein: CASSSSGDGGYTF. CDR3 coding DNA: TGTGCCAGCAGTTCATCGGGGGACGGGGGCTACACCTTC.

Ten or more counts support this clonotype. The rearrangement links TRBV11-3 to TRBJ1-2; TRBD1 is a possible D gene (6 bases). Trimming took 11 bases from V and 0 from J, leaving 10 bases between them. Germline V gives CDR1 SGHNT, CDR2 YENEEA. CDR3 length equals 12 residues. The CDR3 here is CASGGANYGYTF. CDR3 DNA sequence: TGTGCCTCGGGGGGCGCTAACTATGGCTACACCTTC.

This clonotype occurred a few times. The gene calls are TRBV18 and TRBJ1-6; TRBD1 is a possible D gene (5 bases). Per germline, CDR1 KGHSH and CDR2 LQKENI. Trimming left V 2 bases short and J 14 bases short, with 13 bases between. The CDR3 is 13 amino acids. The CDR3 sequence: CASSPGVQATLHF. The CDR3, as DNA: TGTGCCAGCTCACCAGGTGTACAGGCCACCCTCCACTTT. The whole variable domain, filled in from reference TRBV18 and TRBJ1-6, reads NAGVMQNPRHLVRRRGQEARLRCSPMKGHSHVYWYRQLPEEGLKFMVYLQKENIIDESGMPKERFSAEFPKEGPSILRIQQVVRGDSAAYFCASSPGVQATLHFGNGTRLTVT.

This clonotype showed up many times. V and J are TRBV7-6 and TRBJ2-7, with D tentatively TRBD1 (6 bases). This CDR3 region has 15 residues. Germline lookup yields CDR1 SGHVS and CDR2 FNYEAQ. V gave up 1 base and J gave up 3 bases, with 13 bases separating them. The CDR3 coding sequence is TGTGCCAGCAGCTTAGTTCGACAGGCGATCTACGAGCAGTACTTC. Translated: CASSLVRQAIYEQYF.

This clonotype was observed many times. The chain is built from TRBV6-6 and TRBJ2-2; TRBD1 matches at 7 bases. The trim removed 6 bases at V and 6 bases at J, leaving 10 bases unmatched. Germline V gives CDR1 MNHNY, CDR2 SVGAGI (reference sequence). The length of the CDR3 is 15 residues. The CDR3 sequence is CASRTETGYAGELFF. DNA of the CDR3: TGTGCCAGCAGGACCGAGACAGGGTACGCCGGGGAGCTGTTTTTT.

The chain is built from TRBV25-1 and TRBJ2-5; tentative D call: TRBD2 (6 bases). Germline V gene sequence: CDR1 MGHDK, CDR2 SYGVNS. V was pared by 4 bases and J by 5 bases, with 14 bases between. The CDR3 loop spans 14 amino acids. CDR3 sequence: CASSAPVRGETQYF. DNA of the CDR3: TGTGCCAGCAGTGCTCCTGTCCGGGGGGAGACCCAGTACTTC.

The rearrangement links TRBV27 to TRBJ2-1; D may correspond to TRBD1 or TRBD2 (6 bases each). Per the germline V gene, CDR1 is MNHEY and CDR2 is SMNVEV (reference sequence). This CDR3 spans 14 amino acids. Trimming cost V 6 bases and J 0 bases, with 9 bases left between them. In nucleotides, the CDR3 is TGTGCCAGCAGAGGAGGGGGCTCCTACAATGAGCAGTTCTTC. Translating it yields CASRGGGSYNEQFF.

This clonotype was recorded at least ten times. The V gene is TRBV12-3 or TRBV12-4, the J gene TRBJ2-2, with D unresolved. CDR3 length: 11 residues. The ends were cut back, 4 bases at V and 7 bases at J, with 4 bases in the middle. The CDR3: CASSSVGELFF. CDR3 DNA sequence: TGTGCCAGCAGTTCAGTCGGGGAGCTGTTTTTT.